This TCR beta chain is drawn from a study of OX40 agonist ivuxolimab in advanced cancers. Study context: An agonistic anti-OX40 (CD134) antibody, ivuxolimab, was used to treat the patients.

Findings and limits, study-wide: Low normalized T-cell clonal expansion was additionally recorded for some nonresponders.

Libraries were prepared by immunoSEQ multiplex PCR; TCRdb keeps only in-frame clonotypes and omits some of them. The sample lists some 42,000 clones; 82% were seen once. Germline loops: CDR1 MDHEN, CDR2 SYDVKM. V was cut by 5 bases and J by 0 bases, with 10 bases left in between. CDR3 length: 15 amino acids. Anyone with autoimmune disease history or systemic immunosuppression was excluded. A word on this clone: What it binds is not known.

This clonotype was sampled from an adult with an advanced solid tumor such as melanoma, head and neck, liver or kidney cancer. The sample here was CD4+ or CD8+ T cells sorted from blood, taken in a trial of the OX40 agonist ivuxolimab. The chain uses TRBV28 and TRBJ1-4; unclear D gene. This CDR3 is CASSVGFSTNEKLFF. The CDR3 DNA reads as TGTGCCAGCAGTGTAGGATTCTCAACTAATGAAAAACTGTTTTTT.